Reported below is one TCR beta chain. The PCR was carried out with 60 Vbeta primers and 13 Jbeta primers. TCRdb's table, derived via immunoSEQ multiplex PCR, lists solely in-frame clones and lacks some. The listing contains 130,000 or so clones. Germline-derived CDR1 and CDR2 are LNHNV and YYDKDF (reference sequence). This CDR3 comprises 15 residues. The V end was cut by 2 bases, the J end by 7 bases, with 15 bases between. This sample is drawn from a study of cytomegalovirus exposure and HLA in healthy donors. The origin of this receptor is a woman aged 18-30 years in good health and CMV-seronegative. The sample comprised PBMCs. The chain links TRBV15 to TRBJ2-1; D remains unclear. CDR3 amino acids: CATSRPLVEWNEQFF. Here the CDR3 DNA reads TGTGCCACCAGCAGACCCCTGGTCGAGTGGAATGAGCAGTTCTTC.